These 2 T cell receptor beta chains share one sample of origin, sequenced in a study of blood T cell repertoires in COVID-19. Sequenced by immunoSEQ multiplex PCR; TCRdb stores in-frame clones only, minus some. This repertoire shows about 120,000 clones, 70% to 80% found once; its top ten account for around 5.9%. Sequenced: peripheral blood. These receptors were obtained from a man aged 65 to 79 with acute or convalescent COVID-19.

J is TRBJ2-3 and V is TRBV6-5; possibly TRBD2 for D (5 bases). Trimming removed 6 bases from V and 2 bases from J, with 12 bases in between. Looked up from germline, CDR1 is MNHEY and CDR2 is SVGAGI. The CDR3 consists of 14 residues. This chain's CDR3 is CASSAGPHTDTQYF. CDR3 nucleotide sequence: TGTGCCAGCAGCGCGGGCCCACACACAGATACGCAGTATTTT.

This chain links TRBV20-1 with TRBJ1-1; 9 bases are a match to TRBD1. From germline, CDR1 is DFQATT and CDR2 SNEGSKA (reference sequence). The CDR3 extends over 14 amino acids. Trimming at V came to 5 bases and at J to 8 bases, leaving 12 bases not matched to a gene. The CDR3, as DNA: TGCAGTGCTGGTGGCAACAGGGGGCCCCCCGAAGCTTTCTTT. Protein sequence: CSAGGNRGPPEAFF.